The entry that follows covers one T cell receptor beta chain sequence. Its antigen is as yet unknown. Germline V CDR1 and CDR2: LNHDA, SQIVND (reference sequence). The CDR3 totals 13 residues. V gave up 4 bases and J gave up 6 bases, with 10 bases separating them. This sample was taken from a study of T cell responses to AZD1222 COVID-19 vaccine. Study-level findings and limits: The donor group comprised mostly white British people and more females; the analysis possibly underestimated clonal diversity.

The repertoire was sequenced with immunoSEQ multiplex PCR; TCRdb's copy has only in-frame clones and lacks some. There are 180,000 or so clones in the sample; approximately 93% occur only once, and less than 1.2% lies in the top ten. Second-dose intervals near 4 or 12 weeks were combined. Sequencing used peripheral blood, obtained 28 days after the second AZD1222 dose. The gene calls are TRBV19 and TRBJ1-5; possible D gene TRBD1, 5 bases. The sequence was collected from an adult who received the AZD1222 COVID-19 vaccine. CDR3 in DNA: TGTGCCAGTAGTACCAGGGAGGGTCAGCCCCAGCATTTT. Translating gives CASSTREGQPQHF.